This T cell receptor beta chain was found in a study of blood T cell repertoires in COVID-19. As for the study in general: T cells, B-cell-depleted T cells, or PBMCs provided the cDNA or gDNA that served as material.

Libraries were prepared by immunoSEQ multiplex PCR; TCRdb keeps only in-frame clonotypes and omits some of them. The data contain about 360,000 clones, 88% of them singletons. Grouping used clinical history reported by participants in a survey and questionnaire. This CDR3 comprises 15 residues. Germline CDR1 and CDR2: SGHRS and YFSETQ. Trimming took 4 bases from V and 2 from J; bases not matched to a gene: 6. This sequence was found in a woman between 40 and 50 years old with acute COVID-19. The chain couples TRBV5-1 to TRBJ2-7; 10 bases are shared with TRBD1. Sequencing was carried out using PBMCs or T cells enriched from blood (not recorded which). DNA of the CDR3: TGCGCCAGCAGCCTCGACAGGGGGCCCACCTACGAGCAGTACTTC. Protein sequence: CASSLDRGPTYEQYF. Filled out from reference TRBV5-1 and TRBJ2-7, the complete variable domain reads KAGVTQTPRYLIKTRGQQVTLSCSPISGHRSVSWYQQTPGQGLQFLFEYFSETQRNKGNFPGRFSGRQFSNSRSEMNVSTLELGDSALYLCASSLDRGPTYEQYFGPGTRLTVT.